The 29 T cell receptor beta chains listed next were all sequenced from one sample in a study of blood T cells in healthy people across ages. Together with a sample-barcoded 5' primer, a J-beta primer mix was included in a second PCR lasting about 7 to 11 cycles. TCRdb redid the calling of the 5' RACE reads with MiXCR, one entry per CDR3 protein. This sample has some 890,000 distinct CDR3 sequences, with about 27% found just once. In addition, the sample was reused for a study of T cells of mothers and their children.

Sequences were obtained from blood. The receptors shown here come from a woman in her forties in good health.

This clonotype was counted many times. The J gene is TRBJ2-7, the V gene TRBV12-3 or TRBV12-4; 9 bases fit TRBD2. V lost 6 bases and J lost 2; bases outside the gene matches: 8. The CDR3 has 15 residues. CDR3 nucleotides: TGTGCCAGCAGCCTTAGCGGGGGACAAACCTACGAGCAGTACTTC. It translates to CASSLSGGQTYEQYF.

This rearrangement joins TRBV28 to TRBJ1-2; D is possibly TRBD1 (5 bases). The CDR3 totals 16 residues. Trimming cost V 1 base and J 2 bases, with 14 bases left between them. The germline V gene encodes CDR1 MDHEN and CDR2 SYDVKM. CDR3 protein: CASSLFSTGLNYGYTF. The CDR3 DNA reads TGTGCCAGCAGTTTATTTTCCACAGGATTGAACTATGGCTACACCTTC.

Ten or more counts support this clonotype. This chain links TRBV27 with TRBJ1-2; maybe TRBD1 (6 bases). The V end lost 0 bases, the J end lost 5 bases, and 22 bases lay between the germline ends. Germline values: CDR1 MNHEY, CDR2 SMNVEV (reference sequence). The CDR3 consists of 18 residues. The CDR3 bases are TGTGCCAGCAGTTTATCAGCCCGACTCACAGGGACGGTGTATGGCTACACCTTC. Its translation: CASSLSARLTGTVYGYTF.

The chain recombines TRBV30 with TRBJ2-7, with D possibly matching TRBD2 (5 bases). V lost 3 bases and J 6 bases, leaving 15 bases between the germline ends. The CDR3 is made up of 13 amino acids. Germline V lookup: CDR1 GTSNPN, CDR2 SVGIG (reference sequence). The CDR3 DNA is TGTGCCTGGAGCAATGTGGATCGGGGCGAGCAGTACTTC. Amino acid sequence: CAWSNVDRGEQYF.

Many counts were recorded for this clonotype. The rearrangement uses TRBV5-5 and TRBJ2-7; weak D call: TRBD1 (6 bases). Trimming pared 1 base from V and 3 bases from J, leaving 11 bases between. The CDR3 is 14 amino acids. The germline V gene encodes CDR1 SGHKS and CDR2 YYEKEE (reference sequence). This CDR3 reads CASSLTSTGYEQYF. The CDR3 nucleotides are TGTGCCAGCAGCTTGACCTCGACAGGCTACGAGCAGTACTTC.

There are many counts of this clonotype. This chain uses TRBV20-1 with TRBJ1-2, with D unresolved. Trimming left V 3 bases short and J 10 bases short, with 12 bases between. The CDR3 is 11 residues long. CDR1 and CDR2 from the germline V gene are DFQATT and SNEGSKA (reference sequence). CDR3: CSARGGLDYTF. CDR3 in DNA: TGCAGTGCTAGGGGAGGGCTGGACTACACCTTC.

The sample holds many counts of this clonotype. The chain recombines TRBV29-1 with TRBJ1-2; D gene ambiguous. Trimming shortened V by 5 bases and J by 2 bases, and 9 bases separated the two germline ends. The CDR3 is 12 residues long. Germline values: CDR1 SQVTM, CDR2 ANQGSEA. The CDR3 DNA follows: TGCAGCGTTATGACCCAGAACTATGGCTACACCTTC. It specifies CSVMTQNYGYTF.

The chain uses TRBV5-6 and TRBJ1-6, with TRBD1 identical over 8 bases. The V gene end was trimmed by 4 bases and the J gene end by 7 bases; junction bases not matched to a gene: 4. This CDR3 is built from 14 residues. Per the germline V gene, CDR1 is SGHDT and CDR2 is YYEEEE. The CDR3 is CASSTRDRNSPLHF. The CDR3, as DNA: TGTGCCAGCAGCACCCGGGACAGGAATTCACCCCTCCACTTT. The full variable domain, with the rest looked up from reference TRBV5-6 and TRBJ1-6, is DAGVTQSPTHLIKTRGQQVTLRCSPKSGHDTVSWYQQALGQGPQFIFQYYEEEERQRGNFPDRFSGHQFPNYSSELNVNALLLGDSALYLCASSTRDRNSPLHFGNGTRLTVT.

The genes are TRBV29-1 and TRBJ1-1; possible D gene TRBD1, 5 bases. Per germline, CDR1 SQVTM and CDR2 ANQGSEA. The CDR3 totals 14 residues. V was pared by 5 bases and J by 4 bases, with 17 bases between. CDR3 coding DNA: TGCAGCGTTAAGGGGCAGGGTAGGGGCACTGAAGCTTTCTTT. This translates into CSVKGQGRGTEAFF.

Remarks on this clonotype: This may be a read error, as it is one base from a much larger clone. The gene calls are TRBV3-1 and TRBJ2-7, with TRBD2 as a possible D gene (6 bases). The CDR3 runs 15 residues. Trimming removed 8 bases at V and 3 bases at J, with 20 bases between. The germline gives CDR1 LGHDT, CDR2 YNNKEL (reference sequence). CDR3 amino acids: CASGSPSAGIYEQYF. The CDR3 DNA sequence: TGTGCCAGCGGCTCCCCCTCGGCGGGGATCTACGAGCAGTACTTC.

The rearrangement links TRBV6-1 to TRBJ2-3, with TRBD2 matching 8 bases. The CDR3 covers 19 residues. V lost 5 bases, J lost 1 base, and 17 bases stayed unmatched. Germline V gene sequence: CDR1 MNHNS, CDR2 SASEGT. CDR3 sequence reads: CASSPKIRGGGSGTDTQYF. The CDR3 bases are TGTGCCAGCAGTCCAAAAATCCGGGGGGGCGGATCGGGCACAGATACGCAGTATTTT.

This clonotype was seen ten or more times. The V and J genes are TRBV28 and TRBJ2-7; D uncertain. Between the trimmed V and J ends, which lost 5 bases and 5 bases, there was a span of 7 bases. Germline values: CDR1 MDHEN, CDR2 SYDVKM. The CDR3 extends over 11 amino acids. CDR3 nucleotides: TGTGCCAGCAGTGTACAGAACGAGCAGTACTTC. Translation: CASSVQNEQYF.

The genes are TRBV3-1 and TRBJ1-2; possible D gene TRBD1, 6 bases. Germline lookup yields CDR1 LGHDT and CDR2 YNNKEL (reference sequence). The CDR3 consists of 12 residues. The ends were cut back, 4 bases at V and 6 bases at J, with 9 bases in the middle. Here the CDR3 DNA reads TGTGCCAGCAGCCGACGACAGGATGGCTACACCTTC. Its protein product is CASSRRQDGYTF. The full variable domain, in which reference TRBV3-1 and TRBJ1-2 provide the parts outside the CDR3, is DTAVSQTPKYLVTQMGNDKSIKCEQNLGHDTMYWYKQDSKKFLKIMFSYNNKELIINETVPNRFSPKSPDKAHLNLHINSLELGDSAVYFCASSRRQDGYTFGSGTRLTVV.

The table lists this clonotype with a few counts. The chain recombines TRBV5-1 with TRBJ1-2, with a possible D match to TRBD1 (6 bases). Trimming cost V 4 bases and J 3 bases, with 13 bases left between them. Germline V CDR1 and CDR2: SGHRS, YFSETQ. The CDR3 spans 14 residues. The CDR3 loop reads CASSRGGADYGYTF. The CDR3 DNA follows: TGCGCCAGCAGCCGCGGGGGGGCGGACTATGGCTACACCTTC.

The table lists this clonotype with a few counts. This may arise from a read error, as a much more abundant clone is one base away. The chain couples TRBV12-3 or TRBV12-4 to TRBJ1-2, with D possibly being TRBD1 (5 bases). This CDR3 region has 15 residues. CDR3 DNA: TGTGCCAGCAGTGCGTGGGACGGACAACGATATGACTACACCTTC. This encodes CASSAWDGQRYDYTF.

V gene TRBV7-4 combines with J gene TRBJ1-2; D possibly corresponds to TRBD1 (6 bases). The CDR3 has 16 residues. CDR1 is SGHVT and CDR2 is SQSDAQ in the germline V gene. V dropped 1 base and J dropped 8 bases, with 20 bases sitting between them. The CDR3 DNA reads TGTGCCAGCAGCTTAGTTTCGGGGGGAGGGGGTGAGGGCTACACCTTC. Its translation is CASSLVSGGGGEGYTF.

V gene TRBV7-2 combines with J gene TRBJ2-7; D gene ambiguous. Trimming left V 1 base short and J 9 bases short, with 10 bases between. This CDR3 region has 12 residues. Per the germline V gene, CDR1 is SGHTA and CDR2 is FQGNSA. CDR3 in DNA: TGTGCCAGCAGCTTAGATGGGTCTTGGCAGTACTTC. This encodes CASSLDGSWQYF.

This clonotype was detected a few times. This chain uses TRBV4-1 with TRBJ1-5; D possibly corresponds to TRBD1 (6 bases). CDR1 and CDR2 (germline): MGHRA, YSYEKL. The germline V and J ends were trimmed by 2 bases and 3 bases, with 11 bases remaining between them. The CDR3 spans 15 residues. CDR3 residues: CASSQSRGLNQPQHF. The CDR3 DNA reads TGCGCCAGCAGCCAATCTCGGGGGCTCAATCAGCCCCAGCATTTT.

This clonotype was counted a few times. Being one base from a much bigger clone, this may be a read error. The chain uses TRBV20-1 and TRBJ2-5; no firm D call. The CDR3 consists of 11 residues. Germline-derived CDR1 and CDR2 are DFQATT and SNEGSKA (reference sequence). V was pared by 4 bases and J by 11 bases, with 14 bases between. CDR3 DNA sequence: TGCAGTGCTAAGGTTGATCTTGAGCAGTACTTC. Translating gives CSAKVDLEQYF.

This clonotype was found many times. This sequence joins TRBV7-2 and TRBJ2-1, with D unclear. Trimming cost V 3 bases and J 10 bases, with 13 bases left between them. CDR1 is SGHTA and CDR2 is FQGNSA in the germline V gene. The CDR3 extends over 13 amino acids. CDR3 in amino acids: CASSFPPAAEQFF. DNA for the CDR3: TGTGCCAGCAGCTTTCCCCCTGCCGCGGAGCAGTTCTTC.

The gene calls are TRBV28 and TRBJ2-1; D ambiguous. CDR3 length equals 15 residues. Germline V gene sequence: CDR1 MDHEN, CDR2 SYDVKM. Trimming left V 5 bases short and J 8 bases short, with 19 bases between. CDR3 nucleotides: TGTGCCAGCAGTCCTATTAGGGTCGGTGGAGATGAGCAGTTCTTC. This sequence encodes CASSPIRVGGDEQFF.

This clonotype has just a few counts. V gene TRBV29-1 combines with J gene TRBJ2-1; no clear D gene. Germline V gene data show CDR1 as SQVTM and CDR2 as ANQGSEA. The CDR3 totals 17 residues. V was cut by 0 bases and J by 0 bases, with 15 bases left in between. In nucleotides, the CDR3 is TGCAGCGTTGAAGATCTTGGCACTACAAGCTCCTACAATGAGCAGTTCTTC. It encodes CSVEDLGTTSSYNEQFF.

This clonotype was detected many times. V is TRBV5-5 and J is TRBJ1-2; TRBD1 aligns across 7 bases. In germline, CDR1 is SGHKS, CDR2 YYEKEE (reference sequence). CDR3 size: 16 residues. V shed 1 base and J 6 bases; nucleotides not matched to a gene: 12. DNA of the CDR3: TGTGCCAGCAGCTTGCGGCCGGGACAGACGTTTCATGGCTACACCTTC. It codes for CASSLRPGQTFHGYTF.

The chain has TRBV24-1 and TRBJ2-1; 7 positions match TRBD1. Germline values: CDR1 KGHDR, CDR2 SFDVKD. V was clipped by 5 bases and J by 0 bases; unmatched bases: 15. CDR3 size: 19 residues. This CDR3 reads CATSVGDRAWLSSYNEQFF. DNA for the CDR3: TGTGCCACCAGTGTAGGAGACAGGGCTTGGCTGAGCTCCTACAATGAGCAGTTCTTC.

Concerning this clonotype itself: This may stem from a read error, because a much larger clone lies one nucleotide away. The chain combines TRBV29-1 with TRBJ2-3; possibly TRBD1 or TRBD2 for D (5 bases each). The CDR3 sequence is 14 residues long. In germline, CDR1 is SQVTM, CDR2 ANQGSEA. Trimming took off 7 bases at V and 3 bases at J, with 17 bases between the two ends. The CDR3 here is CSALGAASTDTQYF. Written as DNA, the CDR3 is TGCAGCGCCCTCGGGGCAGCTAGTACAGATACGCAGTATTTT.

The table lists this clonotype with a few counts. The chain is built from TRBV20-1 and TRBJ2-7, with D possibly TRBD2 on 7 matching bases. This CDR3 is built from 13 residues. In germline, CDR1 is DFQATT, CDR2 SNEGSKA (reference sequence). With 8 bases removed from V and 3 bases from J, the gap between germline ends came to 17 bases. CDR3 sequence (DNA): TGCAGTTCCAAAGGGGGGGTAGACTACGAGCAGTACTTC. Amino acid sequence: CSSKGGVDYEQYF.

The chain uses TRBV7-9 and TRBJ2-1, with D unresolved. Trimming took off 1 base at V and 9 bases at J, with 10 bases between the two ends. Germline CDR1 is SEHNR and CDR2 is FQNEAQ (reference sequence). This CDR3 comprises 13 residues. CDR3 DNA: TGTGCCAGCAGCTTAGGGCAGGTGTTTGAGCAGTTCTTC. Its protein is CASSLGQVFEQFF.

The sample holds many counts of this clonotype. The chain is built from TRBV29-1 and TRBJ2-7, with a possible D match to TRBD1 (6 bases). Trimming removed 2 bases from V and 1 base from J, with 9 bases in between. The CDR3 contains 13 residues. CDR1 is SQVTM and CDR2 is ANQGSEA in the germline V gene. The CDR3 region is CSVELDSSYEQYF. The CDR3 DNA reads TGCAGCGTTGAACTGGACAGTTCCTACGAGCAGTACTTC.

This rearrangement joins TRBV6-6 to TRBJ2-3; D tentatively reads TRBD1 or TRBD2 (5 bases each). The length of the CDR3 is 12 residues. Per the germline V gene, CDR1 is MNHNY and CDR2 is SVGAGI (reference sequence). Trimming pared 7 bases from V and 2 bases from J, leaving 7 bases between. The CDR3 nucleotides read TGTGCCAGCAAAGGGACCACAGATACGCAGTATTTT. Amino acids: CASKGTTDTQYF.